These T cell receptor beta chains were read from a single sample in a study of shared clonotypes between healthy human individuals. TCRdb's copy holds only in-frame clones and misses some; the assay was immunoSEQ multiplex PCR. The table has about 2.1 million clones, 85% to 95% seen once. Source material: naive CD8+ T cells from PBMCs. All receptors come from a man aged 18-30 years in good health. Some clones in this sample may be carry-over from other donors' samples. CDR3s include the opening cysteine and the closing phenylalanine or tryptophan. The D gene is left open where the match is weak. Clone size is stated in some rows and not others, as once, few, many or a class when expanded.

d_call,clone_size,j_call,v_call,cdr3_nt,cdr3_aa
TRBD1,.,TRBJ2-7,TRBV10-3,TGTGCCATCAGCGGGGACAGAGCCTACGAGCAGTACTTC,CAISGDRAYEQYF
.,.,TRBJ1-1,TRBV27,TGTGCCAGCAGTCAGAACACTGAAGCTTTCTTT,CASSQNTEAFF
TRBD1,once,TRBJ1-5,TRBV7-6,TGTGCCAGCAGCCCCGGACAGGGTGGACAGCCCCAGCATTTT,CASSPGQGGQPQHF
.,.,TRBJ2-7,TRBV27,TGTTCGAGCGGTTACCAGTTCTACGAGCAGTACTTC,CSSGYQFYEQYF
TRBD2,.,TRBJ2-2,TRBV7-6,TGTGCCAGCACCCTGAGTGGGAGGGCCACCGGGGAGCTGTTTTTT,CASTLSGRATGELFF
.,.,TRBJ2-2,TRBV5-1,TGCGCCAGCAGCTCCCAGGACGCGGGCGCGAACACCGGGGAGCTGTTTTTT,CASSSQDAGANTGELFF
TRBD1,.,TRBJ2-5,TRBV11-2,TGTGCCAGCAGCCGTACCGGGACAGGGGGAGAGACCCAGTACTTC,CASSRTGTGGETQYF
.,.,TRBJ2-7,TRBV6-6,TGTGCCAGCAGTTACGACAGAGTCTCCTACGAGCAGTACTTC,CASSYDRVSYEQYF
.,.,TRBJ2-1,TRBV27,TGTGCCAGCAGTTTGTACAGGCCGAGCTCCTACAATGAGCAGTTCTTC,CASSLYRPSSYNEQFF
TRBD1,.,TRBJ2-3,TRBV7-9,TGTGCCAGCAGCACTGGGACAGGGAATCGAGATACGCAGTATTTT,CASSTGTGNRDTQYF
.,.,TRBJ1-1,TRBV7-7,TGTGCCAGCGGCCGCGGGGGAGGGACTGAAGCTTTCTTT,CASGRGGGTEAFF
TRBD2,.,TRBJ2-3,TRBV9,TGTGCCAGCAGCGTAAGTAGCGGGAGGGCGACAGATACGCAGTATTTT,CASSVSSGRATDTQYF
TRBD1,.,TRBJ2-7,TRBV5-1,TGCGCCAGCAGCTTCCGGGACAGGGGTTACGAGCAGTACTTC,CASSFRDRGYEQYF